The 8 T cell receptor beta chains listed next were all sequenced from one sample in a study of blood T cell repertoires in COVID-19. The repertoire was sequenced with immunoSEQ multiplex PCR; TCRdb's copy has only in-frame clones and lacks some. The table shows about 62,000 clones, with 75% to 90% occurring only once. The sequenced sample was peripheral blood. The receptors stem from a woman of 80 years or more with acute or convalescent COVID-19.

J is TRBJ1-6 and V is TRBV27; D perhaps matches TRBD1 (5 bases). The CDR3 sequence is 14 residues long. V shed 4 bases and J shed 10 bases, with 14 bases lying between them. From germline, CDR1 is MNHEY and CDR2 SMNVEV (reference sequence). The CDR3 region is CASSSPPRGSPLHF. The CDR3 nucleotides read TGTGCCAGCAGTTCCCCTCCAAGGGGATCACCCCTCCACTTT.

The V and J genes are TRBV4-3 and TRBJ2-7; TRBD1 matches at 10 bases. V lost 5 bases, J lost 3 bases, and 4 bases stayed unmatched. CDR1 and CDR2 (germline): LGHNA, YSLEER. This CDR3 has 14 amino acids. CDR3 coding DNA: TGCGCCAGCAGCGCCGGGACAGGGGTCTACGAGCAGTACTTC. Residues: CASSAGTGVYEQYF.

The V gene is TRBV18, the J gene TRBJ1-5; D might be TRBD1 (5 bases). The germline CDR1 and CDR2 sequences are KGHSH and LQKENI. This CDR3 comprises 14 residues. The ends were cut back, 6 bases at V and 4 bases at J, with 13 bases in the middle. This CDR3 is CASSAGRGNQPQHF. In DNA, the CDR3 is TGTGCCAGCTCGGCCGGACGGGGGAATCAGCCCCAGCATTTT.

This clone was found a few times. This chain joins TRBV2 and TRBJ1-1; the D is unclear. This CDR3 contains 14 residues. Per germline, CDR1 SNHLY and CDR2 FYNNEI. V shed 4 bases and J shed 3 bases, with 12 bases lying between them. CDR3: CASSGWRLDTEAFF. CDR3 DNA: TGTGCCAGCAGTGGCTGGAGACTGGACACTGAAGCTTTCTTT.

This chain uses TRBV5-5 with TRBJ2-2; D is uncertain. Between the trimmed V and J ends, which lost 0 bases and 4 bases, there was a span of 4 bases. Germline V lookup: CDR1 SGHKS, CDR2 YYEKEE (reference sequence). The CDR3 totals 13 residues. The CDR3 spells CASSLVLTGELFF. DNA for the CDR3: TGTGCCAGCAGCTTGGTCCTCACCGGGGAGCTGTTTTTT. Filled out from reference TRBV5-5 and TRBJ2-2, the complete variable domain reads DAGVTQSPTHLIKTRGQQVTLRCSPISGHKSVSWYQQVLGQGPQFIFQYYEKEERGRGNFPDRFSARQFPNYSSELNVNALLLGDSALYLCASSLVLTGELFFGEGSRLTVL.

In DNA, the CDR3 is TGTGCCAGCAGCGTATTAGTTACTGGGGCCAACGTCCTGACTTTC. Its translation is CASSVLVTGANVLTF. The chain employs TRBV9 and TRBJ2-6, with D unclear. This CDR3 region has 15 residues. The germline gives CDR1 SGDLS, CDR2 YYNGEE. V lost 1 base and J 2 bases, leaving 7 bases between the germline ends. The entire variable domain, with the rest obtained from reference TRBV9 and TRBJ2-6, is as follows: DSGVTQTPKHLITATGQRVTLRCSPRSGDLSVYWYQQSLDQGLQFLIQYYNGEERAKGNILERFSAQQFPDLHSELNLSSLELGDSALYFCASSVLVTGANVLTFGAGSRLTVL.

V and J are TRBV5-1 and TRBJ2-1, with TRBD1 as a possible D gene (5 bases). Trimming stripped 0 bases from V and 9 bases from J, with 16 bases between. The CDR3 runs to 15 residues. The germline V gene has CDR1 SGHRS and CDR2 YFSETQ. The CDR3 spells CASSLVRQGFSEQFF. In DNA form, the CDR3 reads TGCGCCAGCAGCTTGGTTCGGCAGGGATTTAGTGAGCAGTTCTTC.

The gene calls are TRBV5-1 and TRBJ1-2; D is unresolved. Germline-derived CDR1 and CDR2 are SGHRS and YFSETQ. Trimming took 4 bases from V and 0 from J, leaving 10 bases between them. The CDR3 runs 14 residues. The CDR3 reads CASSRDRTNYGYTF. The CDR3 region has the DNA TGCGCCAGCAGCCGAGATAGAACTAACTATGGCTACACCTTC.